The clone carrying this T cell receptor beta chain was seen a few times. The data are from a study of blood T cell repertoires in COVID-19. The protocol was immunoSEQ multiplex PCR, while the TCRdb copy is restricted to in-frame clones and leaves out a portion. This sample has 90,000 to 150,000 clones, with 65% to 90% found just once. Trimming at V came to 3 bases and at J to 2 bases, leaving 18 bases not matched to a gene. The CDR3 totals 19 residues. CDR1 and CDR2 (germline): MGHRA, YSYEKL. The receptor was isolated from an elderly man with acute or convalescent COVID-19. This chain connects TRBV4-1 to TRBJ2-7; 8 nucleotides agree with TRBD2. The sample consisted of peripheral blood. The CDR3 DNA reads as TGCGCCAGCAGCCATCGCCCTAGGGGAGCAGCGGGAGCAACCTACGAGCAGTACTTC. Its translation is CASSHRPRGAAGATYEQYF.